This TCR beta chain is drawn from a study of T cells in Graves' hyperthyroidism and ophthalmopathy. Study information: Peripheral blood samples were taken at initial diagnosis, prior to any treatment.

Researchers took RNA transcripts and amplified the TCR beta CDR3 regions from them. The HTBI set primed first-round TCR CDR3 RT-PCR. TCRdb fed the multiplex PCR reads into MiXCR, producing one record per CDR3 protein. The repertoire includes around 450,000 distinct CDR3 sequences, approximately 14% of them detected once, and 11% to 15% sits in the top ten. The trim removed 3 bases at V and 3 bases at J, leaving 9 bases unmatched. Germline loops: CDR1 DFQATT, CDR2 SNEGSKA (reference sequence). This CDR3 comprises 17 residues. Participants, patients aged 18 to 65, had newly diagnosed hyperthyroidism with a duration under 2 months. Out of roughly 10 ml of fresh peripheral blood came the PBMCs. This clonotype has a count of ten or more.

This sequence joins TRBV20-1 and TRBJ2-1, with 12 bases aligning to TRBD2. The sample taken for sequencing was blood. The clonotype comes from a woman between 18 and 29 years old with Graves' hyperthyroidism. The CDR3 DNA follows: TGCAGTGCTAGGACTAGCGGGAGACCCAGGGGCTACAATGAGCAGTTCTTC. Translated: CSARTSGRPRGYNEQFF.